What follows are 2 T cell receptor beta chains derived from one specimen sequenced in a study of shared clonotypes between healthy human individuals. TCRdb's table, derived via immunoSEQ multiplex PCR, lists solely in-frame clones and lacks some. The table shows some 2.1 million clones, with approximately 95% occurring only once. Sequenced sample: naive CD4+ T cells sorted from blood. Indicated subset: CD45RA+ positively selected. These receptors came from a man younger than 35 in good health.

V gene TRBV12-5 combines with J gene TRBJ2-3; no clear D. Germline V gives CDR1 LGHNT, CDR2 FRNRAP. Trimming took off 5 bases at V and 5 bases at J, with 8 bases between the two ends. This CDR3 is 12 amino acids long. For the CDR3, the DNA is TGTGCTAGTGGTCCCCCGGTAGATACGCAGTATTTT. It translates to CASGPPVDTQYF.

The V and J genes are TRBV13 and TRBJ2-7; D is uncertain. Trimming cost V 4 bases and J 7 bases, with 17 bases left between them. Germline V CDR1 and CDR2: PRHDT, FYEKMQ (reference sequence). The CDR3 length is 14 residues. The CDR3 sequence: CASSYRLGITEQYF. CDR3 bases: TGTGCCAGCAGCTATCGATTAGGGATTACGGAGCAGTACTTC. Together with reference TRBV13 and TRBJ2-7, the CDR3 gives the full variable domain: AAGVIQSPRHLIKEKRETATLKCYPIPRHDTVYWYQQGPGQDPQFLISFYEKMQSDKGSIPDRFSAQQFSDYHSELNMSSLELGDSALYFCASSYRLGITEQYFGPGTRLTVT.